This note documents a single T cell receptor (beta chain) sequence. Its specificity is not known. Between the trimmed V and J ends, which lost 0 bases and 1 base, there was a span of 6 bases. The CDR3 has 15 amino acids. CDR1 is MGHRA, CDR2 YSYEKL, per germline. The entry originates in a study of shared clonotypes between healthy human individuals. In the study overall: There were three CD4 naive, three CD4 memory, two CD8 naive and one CD8 memory plates per donor.

Libraries were prepared by immunoSEQ multiplex PCR; TCRdb keeps only in-frame clonotypes and omits some of them. The table shows approximately 810,000 clones, with almost 95% occurring only once. Naive CD8 cells, CD45RO-negative and positively selected for CCR7, excluded terminally differentiated effector memory CD45RA+ cells. Overall study results and limits: Clonotypes shared by all four sorted-subset donors had higher generation probabilities than non-shared clonotypes. Rarefaction showed that sequencing of sorted subsets was incomplete (despite large depth).

The specimen was naive CD8+ T cells sorted from blood. The clonotype originates from a man younger than 40 in good health. The rearrangement uses TRBV4-1 and TRBJ1-4, with D uncertain. In nucleotides, the CDR3 is TGCGCCAGCAGCCAAGATTCACAAACTAATGAAAAACTGTTTTTT. Its protein product is CASSQDSQTNEKLFF.